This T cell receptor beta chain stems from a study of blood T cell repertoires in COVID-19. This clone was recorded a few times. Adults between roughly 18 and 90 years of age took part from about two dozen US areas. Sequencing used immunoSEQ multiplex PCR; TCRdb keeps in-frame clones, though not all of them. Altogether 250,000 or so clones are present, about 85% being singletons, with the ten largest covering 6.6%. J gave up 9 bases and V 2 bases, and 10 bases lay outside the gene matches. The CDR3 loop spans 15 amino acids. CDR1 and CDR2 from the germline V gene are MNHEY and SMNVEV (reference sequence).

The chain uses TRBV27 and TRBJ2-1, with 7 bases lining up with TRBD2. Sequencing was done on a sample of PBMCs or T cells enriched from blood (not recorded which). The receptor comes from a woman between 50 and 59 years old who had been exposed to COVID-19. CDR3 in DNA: TGTGCCAGCAGTTTACTCAGCGGGGTGCACGGTGAGCAGTTCTTC. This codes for CASSLLSGVHGEQFF.